This TCR beta chain derives from a study of cytomegalovirus exposure and HLA in healthy donors. Study-wide background: Among the roughly 430 genotyped donors, around 85% were placed in the Caucasian-associated ancestry cluster.

With V trimmed by 9 bases and J by 5 bases, 10 bases remained unmatched. Per germline, CDR1 LNHDA and CDR2 SQIVND (reference sequence). The CDR3 is made up of 14 amino acids. PCR employed 60 Vbeta and 13 Jbeta primers. The data were produced by immunoSEQ multiplex PCR, yet TCRdb's version contains in-frame clones alone and is incomplete. The table has more than 130,000 clones, more than 75% seen once. The sequenced sample was PBMCs. The rearrangement joins TRBV19 to TRBJ1-1; 9 nucleotides line up with TRBD1. This receptor was taken from a man between 18 and 35 years old in good health and CMV-seronegative. The CDR3 coding sequence is TGTGCCAGCATCCGGGACAGGGTTGGTACTGAAGCTTTCTTT. Translating gives CASIRDRVGTEAFF.